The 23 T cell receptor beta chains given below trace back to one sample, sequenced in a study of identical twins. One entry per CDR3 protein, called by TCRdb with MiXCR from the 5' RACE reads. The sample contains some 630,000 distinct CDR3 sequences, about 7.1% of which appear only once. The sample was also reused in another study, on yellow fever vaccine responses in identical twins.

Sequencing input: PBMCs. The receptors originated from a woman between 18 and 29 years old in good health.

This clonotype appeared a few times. The DNA of the CDR3 is TGCAGCGTTGAAGCGGGGTTTAGCTCTGGGGCCAACGTCCTGACTTTC. This encodes CSVEAGFSSGANVLTF. This chain connects TRBV29-1 to TRBJ2-6; maybe TRBD2 (5 bases). Germline V gives CDR1 SQVTM, CDR2 ANQGSEA. Trimming took off 1 base at V and 0 bases at J, with 10 bases between the two ends. This CDR3 is built from 16 residues.

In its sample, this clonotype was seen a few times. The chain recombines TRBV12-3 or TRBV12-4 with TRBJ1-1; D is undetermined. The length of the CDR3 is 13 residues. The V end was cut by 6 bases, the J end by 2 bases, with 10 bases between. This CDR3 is CASSRASNTEAFF. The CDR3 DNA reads TGTGCCAGCAGCCGGGCCAGTAACACTGAAGCTTTCTTT.

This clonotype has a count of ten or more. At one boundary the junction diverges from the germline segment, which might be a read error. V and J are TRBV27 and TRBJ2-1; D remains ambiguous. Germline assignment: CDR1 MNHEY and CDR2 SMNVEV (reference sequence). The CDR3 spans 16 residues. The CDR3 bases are TGTGCCAGCAGTCCAATCCAGCTAGTCCCGTACACTGAGCAGTTCTTC. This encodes CASSPIQLVPYTEQFF.

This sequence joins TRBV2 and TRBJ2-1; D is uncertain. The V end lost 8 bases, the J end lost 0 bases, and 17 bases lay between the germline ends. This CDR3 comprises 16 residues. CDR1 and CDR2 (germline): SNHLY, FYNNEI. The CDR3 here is CASRPNSKSSYNEQFF. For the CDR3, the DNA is TGTGCCAGCCGGCCCAACTCCAAAAGCTCCTACAATGAGCAGTTCTTC. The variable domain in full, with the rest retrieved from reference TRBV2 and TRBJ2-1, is EPEVTQTPSHQVTQMGQEVILRCVPISNHLYFYWYRQILGQKVEFLVSFYNNEISEKSEIFDDQFSVERPDGSNFTLKIRSTKLEDSAMYFCASRPNSKSSYNEQFFGPGTRLTVL.

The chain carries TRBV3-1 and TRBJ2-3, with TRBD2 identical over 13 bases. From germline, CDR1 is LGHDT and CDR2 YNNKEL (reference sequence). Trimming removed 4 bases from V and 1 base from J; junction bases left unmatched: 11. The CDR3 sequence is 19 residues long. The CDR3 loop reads CASSLPGTSGNPGTDTQYF. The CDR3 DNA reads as TGTGCCAGCAGCCTGCCGGGGACTAGCGGGAATCCTGGCACAGATACGCAGTATTTT.

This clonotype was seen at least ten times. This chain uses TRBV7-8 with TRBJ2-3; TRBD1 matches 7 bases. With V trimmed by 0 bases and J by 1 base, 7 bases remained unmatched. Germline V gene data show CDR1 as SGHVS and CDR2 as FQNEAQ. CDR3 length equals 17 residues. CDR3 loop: CASSLALQGIGTDTQYF. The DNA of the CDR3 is TGTGCCAGCAGCTTAGCGCTACAGGGGATAGGCACAGATACGCAGTATTTT.

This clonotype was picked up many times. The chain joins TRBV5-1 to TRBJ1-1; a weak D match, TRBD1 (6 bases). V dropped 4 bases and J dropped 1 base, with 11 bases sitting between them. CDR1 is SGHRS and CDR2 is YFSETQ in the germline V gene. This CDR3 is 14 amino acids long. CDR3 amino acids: CASSTGQRNTEAFF. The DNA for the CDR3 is TGCGCCAGCAGCACCGGACAGAGGAACACTGAAGCTTTCTTT. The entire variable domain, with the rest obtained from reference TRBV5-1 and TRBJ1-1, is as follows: KAGVTQTPRYLIKTRGQQVTLSCSPISGHRSVSWYQQTPGQGLQFLFEYFSETQRNKGNFPGRFSGRQFSNSRSEMNVSTLELGDSALYLCASSTGQRNTEAFFGQGTRLTVV.

The CDR3 spells CATRGWGLADKSNEQFF. The CDR3 DNA reads TGTGCCACCAGGGGGTGGGGCCTAGCGGACAAGAGCAATGAGCAGTTCTTC. The chain recombines TRBV24-1 with TRBJ2-1; 7 bases line up with TRBD2. V was pared by 7 bases and J by 6 bases, with 17 bases of the junction left unmatched. The CDR3 runs to 17 residues. Germline assignment: CDR1 KGHDR and CDR2 SFDVKD.

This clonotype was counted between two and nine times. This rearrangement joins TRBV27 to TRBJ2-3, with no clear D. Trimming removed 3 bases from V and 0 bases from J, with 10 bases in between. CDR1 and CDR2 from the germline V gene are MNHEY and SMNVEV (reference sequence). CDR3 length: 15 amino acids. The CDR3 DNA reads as TGTGCCAGCAGTTTTCGAGTAGGGAGCACAGATACGCAGTATTTT. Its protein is CASSFRVGSTDTQYF.

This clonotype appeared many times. As DNA, the CDR3 is TGTGCCAGCAGCCACCGGGACCTCACAGATACGCAGTATTTT. As protein: CASSHRDLTDTQYF. The V call is TRBV3-1, the J call TRBJ2-3, with D possibly called TRBD1 or TRBD2 (5 bases each). In germline, CDR1 is LGHDT, CDR2 YNNKEL (reference sequence). This CDR3 is 14 amino acids long. The V end was cut by 3 bases, the J end by 2 bases, with 9 bases between.

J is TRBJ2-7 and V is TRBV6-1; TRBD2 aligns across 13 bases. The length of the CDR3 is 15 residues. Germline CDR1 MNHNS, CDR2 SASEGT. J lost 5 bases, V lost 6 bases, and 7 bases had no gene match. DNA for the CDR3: TGTGCCAGCAGGGGGACTAGCGGGACGTACGACGAGCAGTACTTC. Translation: CASRGTSGTYDEQYF.

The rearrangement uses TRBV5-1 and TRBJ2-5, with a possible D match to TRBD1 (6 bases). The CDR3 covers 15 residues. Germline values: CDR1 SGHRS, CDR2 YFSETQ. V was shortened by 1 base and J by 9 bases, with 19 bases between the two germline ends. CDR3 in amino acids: CASSLWKGQDGAQYF. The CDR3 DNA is TGCGCCAGCAGCTTGTGGAAGGGACAAGACGGGGCCCAGTACTTC.

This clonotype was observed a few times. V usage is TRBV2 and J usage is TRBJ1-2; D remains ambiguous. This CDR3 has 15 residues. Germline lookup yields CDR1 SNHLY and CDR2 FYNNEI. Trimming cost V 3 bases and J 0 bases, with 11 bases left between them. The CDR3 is CASSDPRPANYGYTF. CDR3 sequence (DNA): TGTGCCAGCAGTGATCCCAGACCAGCTAACTATGGCTACACCTTC.

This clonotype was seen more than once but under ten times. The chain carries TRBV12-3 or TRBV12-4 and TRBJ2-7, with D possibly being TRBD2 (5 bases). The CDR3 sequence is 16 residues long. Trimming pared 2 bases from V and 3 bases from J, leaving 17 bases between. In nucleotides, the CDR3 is TGTGCCAGCAGTTTAAGCGGCGGAGTTTCCTTCTACGAGCAGTACTTC. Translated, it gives CASSLSGGVSFYEQYF.

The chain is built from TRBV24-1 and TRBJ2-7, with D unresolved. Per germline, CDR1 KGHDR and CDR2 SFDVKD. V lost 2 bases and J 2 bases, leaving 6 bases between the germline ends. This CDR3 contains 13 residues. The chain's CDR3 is CATSDSATYEQYF. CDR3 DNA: TGTGCCACCAGTGATTCAGCCACCTACGAGCAGTACTTC.

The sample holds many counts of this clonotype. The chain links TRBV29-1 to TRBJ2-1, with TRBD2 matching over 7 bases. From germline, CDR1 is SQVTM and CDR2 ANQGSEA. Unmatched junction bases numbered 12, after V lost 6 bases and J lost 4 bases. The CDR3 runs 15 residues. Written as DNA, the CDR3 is TGCAGCGTCGGAGGGTTGGCGGGAGAATACAATGAGCAGTTCTTC. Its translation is CSVGGLAGEYNEQFF.

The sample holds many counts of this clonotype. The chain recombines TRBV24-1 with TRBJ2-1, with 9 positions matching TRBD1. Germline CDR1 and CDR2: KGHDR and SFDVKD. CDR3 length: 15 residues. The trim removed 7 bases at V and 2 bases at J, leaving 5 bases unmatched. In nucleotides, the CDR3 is TGTGCCACCAGCGGGGGGACAGGGACCTACAATGAGCAGTTCTTC. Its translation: CATSGGTGTYNEQFF.

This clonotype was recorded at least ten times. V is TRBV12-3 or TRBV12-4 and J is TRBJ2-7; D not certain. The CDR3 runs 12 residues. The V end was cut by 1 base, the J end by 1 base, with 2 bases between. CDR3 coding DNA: TGTGCCAGCAGTTTAGGGTCCTACGAGCAGTACTTC. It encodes CASSLGSYEQYF.

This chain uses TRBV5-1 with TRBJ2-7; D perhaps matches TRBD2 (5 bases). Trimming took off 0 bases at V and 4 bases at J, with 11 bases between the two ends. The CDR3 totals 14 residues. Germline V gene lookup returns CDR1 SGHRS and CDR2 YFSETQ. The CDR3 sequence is CASSLGRGSYEQYV. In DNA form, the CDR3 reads TGCGCCAGCAGCTTGGGTCGGGGTTCGTACGAGCAGTACGTC.

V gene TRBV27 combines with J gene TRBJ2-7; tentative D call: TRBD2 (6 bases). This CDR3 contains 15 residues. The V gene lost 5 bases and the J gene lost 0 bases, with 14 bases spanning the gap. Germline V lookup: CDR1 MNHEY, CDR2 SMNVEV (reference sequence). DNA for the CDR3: TGTGCCAGCAGTCCTCGATGGGGGGTCTCCTACGAGCAGTACGTC. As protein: CASSPRWGVSYEQYV.

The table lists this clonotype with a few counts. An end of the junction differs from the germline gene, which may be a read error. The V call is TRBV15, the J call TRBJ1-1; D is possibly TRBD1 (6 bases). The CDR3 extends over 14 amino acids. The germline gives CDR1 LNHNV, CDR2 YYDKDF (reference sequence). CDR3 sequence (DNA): TGTGCCACCAACAGAGACAGGACAGACACTGAAGCTTTCTTT. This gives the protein CATNRDRTDTEAFF.

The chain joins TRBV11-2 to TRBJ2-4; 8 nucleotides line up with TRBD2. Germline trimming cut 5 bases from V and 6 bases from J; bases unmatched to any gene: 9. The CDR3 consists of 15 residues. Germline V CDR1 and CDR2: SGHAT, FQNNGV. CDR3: CASSMGSGTGNIQYF. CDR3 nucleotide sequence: TGTGCCAGCAGCATGGGTAGCGGGACGGGAAACATTCAGTACTTC.

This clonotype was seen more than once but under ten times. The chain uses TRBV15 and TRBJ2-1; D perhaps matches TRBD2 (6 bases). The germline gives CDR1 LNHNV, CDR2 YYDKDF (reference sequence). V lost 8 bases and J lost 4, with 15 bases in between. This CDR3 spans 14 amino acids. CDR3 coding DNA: TGTGCCACCGAACTTTACGGGGGTTACAATGAGCAGTTCTTC. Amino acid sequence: CATELYGGYNEQFF.